These 20 T cell receptor beta chains were sequenced from one sample in a study of blood T cell repertoires in COVID-19. Profiled with immunoSEQ multiplex PCR; TCRdb holds only in-frame clones, not every one. Of about 65,000 clones listed, 90% to 95% are singletons. Sequencing was performed on peripheral blood. All receptors derive from a man in his sixties or seventies with active COVID-19.

Only one count was recorded for this clone. J is TRBJ1-2 and V is TRBV27; D perhaps matches TRBD1 (6 bases). The CDR3 is 14 amino acids. Deletions cut 6 bases from V and 7 bases from J, with 18 bases between. Germline V gives CDR1 MNHEY, CDR2 SMNVEV (reference sequence). CDR3: CASSYRVEGGGYTF. DNA for the CDR3: TGTGCCAGCAGCTACAGGGTAGAAGGGGGTGGCTACACCTTC.

This clone was seen only once. The chain carries TRBV7-3 and TRBJ2-3; 8 bases are shared with TRBD1. V lost 5 bases, J lost 3 bases, and 7 bases stayed unmatched. Germline CDR1 SGHTA, CDR2 FQGTGA. CDR3 length equals 15 residues. This chain's CDR3 is CASSPDRGKTDTQYF. CDR3 coding DNA: TGTGCCAGCAGCCCTGACAGGGGCAAAACAGATACGCAGTATTTT.

V and J are TRBV11-3 and TRBJ2-7; maybe TRBD1 (6 bases). The V end was cut by 5 bases, the J end by 2 bases, with 16 bases between. This CDR3 contains 15 residues. The germline V gene has CDR1 SGHNT and CDR2 YENEEA. The CDR3 DNA follows: TGTGCCAGCAGCCACCAGACAGGCGGGCCCTACGAGCAGTACTTC. This translates into CASSHQTGGPYEQYF. The full variable domain, its missing parts supplied by reference TRBV11-3 and TRBJ2-7, is EAGVVQSPRYKIIEKKQPVAFWCNPISGHNTLYWYLQNLGQGPELLIRYENEEAVDDSQLPKDRFSAERLKGVDSTLKIQPAELGDSAVYLCASSHQTGGPYEQYFGPGTRLTVT.

The chain carries TRBV7-9 and TRBJ1-1; 8 positions match TRBD1. After removal of 3 bases from V and 1 base from J, the junction contained 1 base not matched to a gene. Germline V gives CDR1 SEHNR, CDR2 FQNEAQ (reference sequence). This CDR3 comprises 14 residues. CDR3 in DNA: TGTGCCAGCAGCTTGGGGACAGGGAACACTGAAGCTTTCTTT. Its protein product is CASSLGTGNTEAFF.

The V call is TRBV24-1, the J call TRBJ2-1; maybe TRBD1 (6 bases). The length of the CDR3 is 18 residues. Germline V gives CDR1 KGHDR, CDR2 SFDVKD. V was shortened by 7 bases and J by 0 bases, with 21 bases between the two germline ends. CDR3 DNA: TGTGCCACCAGCCCCTCCCCAGGACAGCCTTTCTCCTACAATGAGCAGTTCTTC. Residues: CATSPSPGQPFSYNEQFF.

The CDR3 nucleotides read TGTGCCAGCAGCTCGAGACAGACGAGCTCCTATAATTCACCCCTCCACTTT. As protein: CASSSRQTSSYNSPLHF. V and J are TRBV7-8 and TRBJ1-6; a weak D match, TRBD1 (5 bases). The CDR3 length is 17 residues. V shed 4 bases and J shed 0 bases, with 13 bases lying between them. Germline V CDR1 and CDR2: SGHVS, FQNEAQ.

The V gene is TRBV6-2 or TRBV6-3, the J gene TRBJ2-2; 12 bases agree with TRBD2. The V segment lost 0 bases and the J segment 5 bases; nucleotides outside the gene matches: 10. In germline, CDR1 is MNHEY, CDR2 SVGEGT. CDR3 length: 19 amino acids. The CDR3: CASSYSNYGLAGRTGELFF. The CDR3 nucleotides read TGTGCCAGCAGTTACTCGAACTATGGACTAGCGGGGCGGACCGGGGAGCTGTTTTTT.

The chain recombines TRBV19 with TRBJ2-3, with TRBD2 identical over 9 bases. The J segment lost 1 base and the V segment lost 4 bases, leaving 3 bases of the junction unmatched. The CDR3 consists of 15 residues. Germline V gene lookup returns CDR1 LNHDA and CDR2 SQIVND (reference sequence). CDR3 amino acids: CASSTIAGGTDTQYF. The CDR3 nucleotides are TGTGCCAGTAGTACCATAGCGGGGGGCACAGATACGCAGTATTTT. Complete variable domain (other parts from reference TRBV19 and TRBJ2-3): DGGITQSPKYLFRKEGQNVTLSCEQNLNHDAMYWYRQDPGQGLRLIYYSQIVNDFQKGDIAEGYSVSREKKESFPLTVTSAQKNPTAFYLCASSTIAGGTDTQYFGPGTRLTVL.

The V and J genes are TRBV12-1 and TRBJ2-5; the D call of TRBD1 is as the table states it, not checked on the DNA. TRBV12-1 corresponds to a pseudogene. This CDR3 has 14 residues. CDR3 in amino acids: CASSLMTGEETQYF. In DNA, the CDR3 is TGTGCCAGCAGCCTCATGACAGGGGAAGAGACCCAGTACTTC.

The sample holds one count of this clone. The V call is TRBV7-2, the J call TRBJ2-7; 9 bases fit TRBD2. CDR3 length: 16 residues. Germline lookup yields CDR1 SGHTA and CDR2 FQGNSA. The V segment lost 4 bases and the J segment 6 bases; nucleotides outside the gene matches: 13. CDR3 region: CASSSPASGVLGEQYF. Written as DNA, the CDR3 is TGTGCCAGCAGCTCCCCCGCTAGCGGGGTGTTAGGCGAGCAGTACTTC.

This rearrangement joins TRBV18 to TRBJ2-4, with 7 positions matching TRBD2. This CDR3 is 14 amino acids long. V dropped 1 base and J dropped 4; count of bases not matched to a gene: 1. The V gene's germline CDR1 is KGHSH and CDR2 LQKENI. DNA for the CDR3: TGTGCCAGCTCACCACAAGCGGGAAAAAACATTCAGTACTTC. It translates to CASSPQAGKNIQYF. The whole variable domain, filled in from reference TRBV18 and TRBJ2-4, reads NAGVMQNPRHLVRRRGQEARLRCSPMKGHSHVYWYRQLPEEGLKFMVYLQKENIIDESGMPKERFSAEFPKEGPSILRIQQVVRGDSAAYFCASSPQAGKNIQYFGAGTRLSVL.

V usage is TRBV10-3 and J usage is TRBJ1-1, with a possible D match to TRBD1 (6 bases). With 10 bases removed from V and 0 bases from J, the gap between germline ends came to 15 bases. The germline CDR1 and CDR2 sequences are ENHRY and SYGVKD. The CDR3 totals 14 residues. CDR3 coding DNA: TGTGCCAGCCGAAGACAGGAGATGAACACTGAAGCTTTCTTT. Its translation: CASRRQEMNTEAFF.

The CDR3 sequence is CAISGSGGGPPDTQYF. The CDR3 DNA follows: TGTGCCATCAGTGGATCAGGCGGGGGGCCCCCAGATACGCAGTATTTT. J is TRBJ2-3 and V is TRBV10-3; 8 bases line up with TRBD2. In germline, CDR1 is ENHRY, CDR2 SYGVKD. With V trimmed by 4 bases and J by 4 bases, 10 bases remained unmatched. CDR3 length: 16 amino acids.

The chain joins TRBV11-3 to TRBJ2-1; TRBD2 matches 9 bases. This CDR3 is 18 amino acids long. Germline assignment: CDR1 SGHNT and CDR2 YENEEA. Unmatched junction bases numbered 16, after V lost 5 bases and J lost 5 bases. The CDR3, as DNA: TGTGCCAGCAGCCGATCGCGCGGGGGGGCCGTTCGCGACAATGAGCAGTTCTTC. This encodes CASSRSRGGAVRDNEQFF.

The V call is TRBV6-5, the J call TRBJ1-2; D gene ambiguous. Germline V gene sequence: CDR1 MNHEY, CDR2 SVGAGI. V was trimmed by 5 bases and J by 5 bases, leaving 12 bases between them. This CDR3 has 13 residues. CDR3 nucleotides: TGTGCCAGCAGTCGCACGGAGGTTTATGGCTACACCTTC. Translating gives CASSRTEVYGYTF.

This chain joins TRBV5-1 and TRBJ2-1; the D gene is possibly TRBD2 (5 bases). Looked up from germline, CDR1 is SGHRS and CDR2 is YFSETQ. Trimming left V 3 bases short and J 8 bases short, with 9 bases between. The CDR3 extends over 12 amino acids. DNA for the CDR3: TGCGCCAGCAGCTCGGACTCCTATGAGCAGTTCTTC. Translating it yields CASSSDSYEQFF.

The rearrangement joins TRBV12-3 or TRBV12-4 to TRBJ1-1; weak D call: TRBD1 (5 bases). The CDR3 has 13 residues. Trimming took off 3 bases at V and 1 base at J, with 6 bases between the two ends. CDR3 protein: CASSFQGNTEAFF. The CDR3, as DNA: TGTGCCAGCAGTTTTCAGGGGAACACTGAAGCTTTCTTT.

DNA for the CDR3: TGTGCCAGCAGCTCGCAAGAGACCCAGTACTTC. Encoded protein: CASSSQETQYF. The rearrangement links TRBV7-9 to TRBJ2-5; D gene unclear. V shed 4 bases and J shed 2 bases, with 2 bases lying between them. CDR1 is SEHNR and CDR2 is FQNEAQ in the germline V gene (reference sequence). This CDR3 is built from 11 residues.

The chain employs TRBV7-8 and TRBJ2-7; D uncertain. From germline, CDR1 is SGHVS and CDR2 FQNEAQ. The CDR3 contains 14 residues. Trimming left V 1 base short and J 3 bases short, with 10 bases between. CDR3 loop: CASSLGIGVYEQYV. The CDR3 DNA follows: TGTGCCAGCAGCTTAGGTATAGGAGTCTACGAGCAGTACGTC.

The gene calls are TRBV7-9 and TRBJ1-1; D gene ambiguous. The length of the CDR3 is 13 residues. CDR1 and CDR2 (germline): SEHNR, FQNEAQ (reference sequence). V lost 2 bases and J lost 6, with 10 bases in between. The chain's CDR3 is CASSLHDLAEAFF. In DNA, the CDR3 is TGTGCCAGCAGCTTACATGATCTAGCTGAAGCTTTCTTT. The variable domain in full, completed from reference TRBV7-9 and TRBJ1-1, reads DTGVSQNPRHKITKRGQNVTFRCDPISEHNRLYWYRQTLGQGPEFLTYFQNEAQLEKSRLLSDRFSAERPKGSFSTLEIQRTEQGDSAMYLCASSLHDLAEAFFGQGTRLTVV.